The 4 T cell receptor beta chains reported below all come from one sample, sequenced in a study of CD8 T cells in ankylosing spondylitis. MiXCR was run by TCRdb on the 5' RACE reads, yielding one entry per CDR3 protein. The sample consists of 250,000 to 300,000 distinct CDR3 sequences, around 18% of them appearing once. Input material: blood, either unsorted or a sorted T cell fraction (not recorded which). All receptors come from a male donor with ankylosing spondylitis or in good health (not recorded which).

Only a few counts were recorded for this clonotype. The chain is built from TRBV24-1 and TRBJ1-4; maybe TRBD1 (6 bases). The CDR3 spans 16 residues. Looked up from germline, CDR1 is KGHDR and CDR2 is SFDVKD. V gave up 0 bases and J gave up 6 bases, with 13 bases separating them. DNA for the CDR3: TGTGCCACCAGTGATTTGGAGGGGGGAATCGATGAAAAACTGTTTTTT. This codes for CATSDLEGGIDEKLFF.

The J gene is TRBJ1-2, the V gene TRBV12-3 or TRBV12-4, with D uncertain. This CDR3 comprises 15 residues. The germline V and J ends were trimmed by 6 bases and 2 bases, with 16 bases remaining between them. CDR3 sequence: CASSPRVAVNYGYTF. The DNA for the CDR3 is TGTGCCAGCAGCCCCCGGGTGGCAGTCAACTATGGCTACACCTTC.

This clonotype appeared many times. The CDR3 nucleotides are TGTGCCAGCAGTCCCAGGGGCATGGGCGAGCAGTACGTC. Amino acid sequence: CASSPRGMGEQYV. V usage is TRBV12-3 or TRBV12-4 and J usage is TRBJ2-7; perhaps TRBD1 as D (6 bases). Trimming stripped 5 bases from V and 6 bases from J, with 14 bases between. This CDR3 has 13 amino acids.

This sequence joins TRBV29-1 and TRBJ2-1; a possible D gene is TRBD1 (5 bases). The CDR3 totals 14 residues. Germline assignment: CDR1 SQVTM and CDR2 ANQGSEA. Trimming left V 2 bases short and J 6 bases short, with 14 bases between. In DNA form, the CDR3 reads TGCAGCGTTGAACCTCCCGACAGTTCCAATGAGCAGTTCTTC. It is translated as CSVEPPDSSNEQFF.